This T cell receptor (beta chain) was obtained from a study of cytomegalovirus exposure and HLA in healthy donors. The table lists this clone with a few counts. The antigen is not known. Trimming cost V 6 bases and J 0 bases, with 6 bases left between them. The CDR3 has 12 residues. Germline values: CDR1 SNHLY, CDR2 FYNNEI. The PCR was carried out with 60 Vbeta primers and 13 Jbeta primers. TCRdb's copy holds only in-frame clones and misses some; the assay was immunoSEQ multiplex PCR. The top ten hold over 15% of the sample, which has about 98,000 clones, 70% to 80% seen once. Study-wide points: Based on reports, TCR beta sequences accurately predicted HLA-A and HLA-B alleles for most subjects. Later on, a genetic analysis was performed. It linked a missense variant in DCLRE1C with V- and J-gene trimming of TCR beta. About 90% or about 30% of the time was how often most TCR beta V segments were productive, according to an earlier analysis.

The sequence derives from a man aged 55 to 70 in good health and CMV-seropositive. The chain has TRBV2 and TRBJ2-7; D remains unclear. The sequencing sample was made of PBMCs. The CDR3 DNA sequence: TGTGCCAGCAGACGGTTCTCCTACGAGCAGTACTTC. This gives the protein CASRRFSYEQYF.